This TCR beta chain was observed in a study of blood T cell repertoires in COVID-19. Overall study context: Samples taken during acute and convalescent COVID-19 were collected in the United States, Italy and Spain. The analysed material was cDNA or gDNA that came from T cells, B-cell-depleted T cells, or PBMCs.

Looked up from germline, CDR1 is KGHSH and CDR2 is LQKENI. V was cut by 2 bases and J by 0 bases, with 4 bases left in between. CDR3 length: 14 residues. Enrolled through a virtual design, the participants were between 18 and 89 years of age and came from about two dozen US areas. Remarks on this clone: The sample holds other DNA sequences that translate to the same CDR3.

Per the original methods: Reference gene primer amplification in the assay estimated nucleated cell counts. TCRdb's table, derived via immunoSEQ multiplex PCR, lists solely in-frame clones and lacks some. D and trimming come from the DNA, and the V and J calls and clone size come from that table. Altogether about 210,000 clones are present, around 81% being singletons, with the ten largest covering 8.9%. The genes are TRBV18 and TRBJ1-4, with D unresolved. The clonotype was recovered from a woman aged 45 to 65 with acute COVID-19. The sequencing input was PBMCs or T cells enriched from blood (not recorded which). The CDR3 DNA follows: TGTGCCAGCTCACCATCATCAACTAATGAAAAACTGTTTTTT. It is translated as CASSPSSTNEKLFF.